A single sample gave rise to the 23 T cell receptor beta chains below, sequenced in a study of vaccination and CD4 T cells after COVID-19. Antigens of these TCRs are unknown. Treatment indicated: approximately nine-day PBMC culture with coronavirus spike peptide pools or control peptides (ViraFEST assay). The Oncomine TCR Beta short-read assay was applied to DNA of cultured CD4+ T cells. A single record per CDR3 protein comes from TCRdb applying MiXCR to the PCR reads. The repertoire holds 10,000 or so distinct CDR3 sequences, with about 27% as singletons. Sequencing used CD4+ T cells from blood, cultured in vitro, obtained before SARS-CoV-2 vaccination. All receptors derive from a human donor who received a COVID-19 vaccine.

This clonotype showed up just a few times. The chain uses TRBV2 and TRBJ1-2; D remains unclear. V dropped 2 bases and J dropped 9 bases, with 19 bases sitting between them. There are 15 residues in the CDR3. CDR1 is SNHLY, CDR2 FYNNEI, per germline. CDR3 in amino acids: CASSEPTSGRGSYTF. CDR3 nucleotides: TGTGCCAGCAGTGAACCGACAAGCGGCCGGGGTAGCTACACCTTC.

This clonotype was observed a few times. The chain is built from TRBV10-3 and TRBJ2-2; a weak D match, TRBD1 (6 bases). This CDR3 region has 16 residues. Trimming shortened V by 2 bases and J by 1 base, and 11 bases separated the two germline ends. In germline, CDR1 is ENHRY, CDR2 SYGVKD. CDR3 amino acids: CAISEGSGQNTGELFF. The DNA for the CDR3 is TGTGCCATCAGTGAGGGGTCGGGACAGAACACCGGGGAGCTGTTTTTT.

The chain carries TRBV5-1 and TRBJ2-7; D is unclear. Germline lookup yields CDR1 SGHRS and CDR2 YFSETQ. V was shortened by 4 bases and J by 1 base, with 9 bases between the two germline ends. The CDR3 is made up of 13 amino acids. The CDR3 nucleotides are TGCGCCAGCAGCACGGCACAATCCTACGAGCAGTACTTC. Its translation is CASSTAQSYEQYF.

V gene TRBV2 combines with J gene TRBJ1-5, with D possibly TRBD1 on 5 matching bases. The length of the CDR3 is 15 residues. In germline, CDR1 is SNHLY, CDR2 FYNNEI. Trimming took off 2 bases at V and 7 bases at J, with 15 bases between the two ends. The CDR3 sequence is CASSELRGFDQPQHF. The CDR3 DNA reads TGTGCCAGCAGTGAACTTCGGGGGTTCGACCAGCCCCAGCATTTT.

This clonotype was seen only a few times. The chain carries TRBV10-3 and TRBJ1-1; possibly TRBD1 for D (6 bases). The V and J ends lost 0 bases and 6 bases respectively, with 14 bases between them. The CDR3 consists of 15 residues. Germline loops: CDR1 ENHRY, CDR2 SYGVKD. The CDR3 nucleotides read TGTGCCATCAGTGAGTCGAATCAGGGGAGTGCTGAAGCTTTCTTT. It yields the protein CAISESNQGSAEAFF.

This clonotype was observed a handful of times. The chain uses TRBV6-1 and TRBJ1-3; 10 bases map to TRBD1. This CDR3 is 17 amino acids long. V gave up 7 bases and J gave up 4 bases; unmatched junction bases: 13. Germline V gives CDR1 MNHNS, CDR2 SASEGT. CDR3 nucleotides: TGTGCCAGCACCTCGATACCCGGGACAGGGGTCGGAAACACCATATATTTT. Protein product: CASTSIPGTGVGNTIYF.

The V gene is TRBV7-9, the J gene TRBJ1-2; D is unresolved. The CDR3 is made up of 12 amino acids. V was clipped by 1 base and J by 6 bases, with 6 bases between them. Germline lookup yields CDR1 SEHNR and CDR2 FQNEAQ (reference sequence). DNA for the CDR3: TGTGCCAGCAGCTTAGTGCTAGATGGCTACACCTTC. Its protein is CASSLVLDGYTF.

CDR3 in amino acids: CSVGSLGQGNFNYGYTF. DNA of the CDR3: TGCAGCGTTGGTTCGCTGGGACAGGGTAATTTCAACTATGGCTACACCTTC. This chain uses TRBV29-1 with TRBJ1-2, with 9 positions matching TRBD1. The trim removed 4 bases at V and 2 bases at J, leaving 14 bases unmatched. CDR3 length: 17 amino acids. Germline CDR1 SQVTM, CDR2 ANQGSEA.

This clonotype was seen a handful of times. The chain links TRBV27 to TRBJ2-3; possible D gene TRBD2, 7 bases. Germline lookup yields CDR1 MNHEY and CDR2 SMNVEV (reference sequence). With 1 base removed from V and 0 bases from J, the gap between germline ends came to 11 bases. The CDR3 runs 16 residues. CDR3 sequence (DNA): TGTGCCAGCAGTTTATTGGCGGGGGCAAGCACAGATACGCAGTATTTT. This gives the protein CASSLLAGASTDTQYF.

This sequence joins TRBV6-5 and TRBJ2-5; D is uncertain. The CDR3 extends over 17 amino acids. V was pared by 0 bases and J by 2 bases, with 16 bases between. Per germline, CDR1 MNHEY and CDR2 SVGAGI. The DNA of the CDR3 is TGTGCCAGCAGTTACTCGAGTTTAACGGGCACTCAAGAGACCCAGTACTTC. It translates to CASSYSSLTGTQETQYF.

The V call is TRBV6-1, the J call TRBJ2-5; TRBD1 is a possible D gene (6 bases). This CDR3 is 15 amino acids long. Germline CDR1 and CDR2: MNHNS and SASEGT. The ends were cut back, 2 bases at V and 5 bases at J, with 15 bases in the middle. The CDR3 DNA follows: TGTGCCAGCAGTGAAAATAGCAGGGGCGAGGAGACCCAGTACTTC. This gives the protein CASSENSRGEETQYF.

This clonotype was seen a handful of times. This chain connects TRBV29-1 to TRBJ1-3; 9 bases are a match to TRBD1. The CDR3 sequence is 16 residues long. Germline V gene sequence: CDR1 SQVTM, CDR2 ANQGSEA. Trimming at V came to 2 bases and at J to 7 bases, leaving 12 bases not matched to a gene. CDR3 region: CSVETRTGTGFNTIYF. DNA for the CDR3: TGCAGCGTTGAAACCCGAACCGGGACAGGGTTCAACACCATATATTTT.

V is TRBV24-1 and J is TRBJ2-3; tentative D call: TRBD2 (5 bases). V was shortened by 0 bases and J by 0 bases, with 12 bases between the two germline ends. The CDR3 has 17 amino acids. The V gene's germline CDR1 is KGHDR and CDR2 SFDVKD. This chain's CDR3 is CATSDLTSGASTDTQYF. CDR3 coding DNA: TGTGCCACCAGTGATTTGACCAGCGGCGCTAGCACAGATACGCAGTATTTT.

In its sample, this clonotype was seen a few times. The V gene is TRBV5-1, the J gene TRBJ2-1, with 11 nucleotides matching TRBD2. V lost 3 bases and J lost 2; bases outside the gene matches: 4. The CDR3 is 16 amino acids. Germline-derived CDR1 and CDR2 are SGHRS and YFSETQ. CDR3 sequence: CASSSGLAVAYNEQFF. The CDR3 nucleotides are TGCGCCAGCAGCTCGGGACTAGCGGTGGCCTACAATGAGCAGTTCTTC.

This clonotype was observed a handful of times. The CDR3, as DNA: TGTGCCAGCAGCTTAGGGCTAGCGGGGGGGCAAGCCAAAAACATTCAGTACTTC. Its translation is CASSLGLAGGQAKNIQYF. The chain links TRBV7-2 to TRBJ2-4, with 12 bases fitting TRBD2. V lost 1 base and J lost 0; bases outside the gene matches: 4. CDR3 length equals 18 residues. Per the germline V gene, CDR1 is SGHTA and CDR2 is FQGNSA. The complete variable domain, with remaining parts taken from reference TRBV7-2 and TRBJ2-4, reads GAGVSQSPSNKVTEKGKDVELRCDPISGHTALYWYRQSLGQGLEFLIYFQGNSAPDKSGLPSDRFSAERTGGSVSTLTIQRTQQEDSAVYLCASSLGLAGGQAKNIQYFGAGTRLSVL.

The rearrangement links TRBV24-1 to TRBJ2-7, with a weak D call TRBD1 (6 bases). Looked up from germline, CDR1 is KGHDR and CDR2 is SFDVKD. V was cut by 9 bases and J by 2 bases, with 22 bases left in between. The CDR3 is 16 amino acids. The CDR3 nucleotides are TGTGCCACCCGACATAACTCGTACAGGGAAACCTACGAGCAGTACTTC. Amino acid sequence: CATRHNSYRETYEQYF.

The CDR3 spells CASSEVRGTGLSLFF. The CDR3 DNA sequence: TGTGCCAGCAGTGAAGTCCGGGGGACTGGTTTATCACTGTTTTTT. The genes are TRBV2 and TRBJ1-4; weak D call: TRBD1 (5 bases). Germline V gene lookup returns CDR1 SNHLY and CDR2 FYNNEI. This CDR3 has 15 amino acids. V lost 1 base and J 13 bases, leaving 19 bases between the germline ends. Full variable domain (outside the CDR3, taken from reference TRBV2 and TRBJ1-4): EPEVTQTPSHQVTQMGQEVILRCVPISNHLYFYWYRQILGQKVEFLVSFYNNEISEKSEIFDDQFSVERPDGSNFTLKIRSTKLEDSAMYFCASSEVRGTGLSLFFGSGTQLSVL.

The genes are TRBV20-1 and TRBJ1-1; TRBD1 agrees at 7 bases. The CDR3 has 13 residues. V gave up 5 bases and J gave up 0 bases; unmatched junction bases: 3. Germline CDR1 DFQATT, CDR2 SNEGSKA (reference sequence). DNA of the CDR3: TGCAGTGCTGAAGGGACAGTGAACACTGAAGCTTTCTTT. Translation gives CSAEGTVNTEAFF.

V and J are TRBV6-1 and TRBJ1-4; 11 bases align to TRBD1. Germline V CDR1 and CDR2: MNHNS, SASEGT. This CDR3 comprises 14 residues. V lost 5 bases, J lost 8 bases, and 4 bases stayed unmatched. CDR3 amino acids: CASSKGTGGEKLFF. The CDR3 DNA reads as TGTGCCAGCAGTAAGGGGACAGGGGGAGAAAAACTGTTTTTT.

V usage is TRBV19 and J usage is TRBJ1-3; D unresolved. Germline V gene data show CDR1 as LNHDA and CDR2 as SQIVND (reference sequence). The CDR3 sequence is 15 residues long. Trimming removed 3 bases at V and 0 bases at J, with 9 bases between. The CDR3 sequence: CASSIGRSSGNTIYF. The DNA of the CDR3 is TGTGCCAGTAGTATTGGAAGGTCCTCTGGAAACACCATATATTTT.

The rearrangement uses TRBV7-2 and TRBJ1-4, with D uncertain. Per germline, CDR1 SGHTA and CDR2 FQGNSA. There are 15 residues in the CDR3. The ends were cut back, 4 bases at V and 3 bases at J, with 12 bases in the middle. CDR3 bases: TGTGCCAGCAGCTCCGACATTACGGCTAATGAAAAACTGTTTTTT. Its translation: CASSSDITANEKLFF.

The gene calls are TRBV7-9 and TRBJ2-7; D ambiguous. Trimming removed 5 bases from V and 5 bases from J, with 10 bases in between. Germline assignment: CDR1 SEHNR and CDR2 FQNEAQ (reference sequence). The CDR3 loop spans 12 amino acids. CDR3 in DNA: TGTGCCAGCAGCACATGGGTCGACGAGCAGTACTTC. It codes for CASSTWVDEQYF. The variable domain in full, completed from reference TRBV7-9 and TRBJ2-7, reads DTGVSQNPRHKITKRGQNVTFRCDPISEHNRLYWYRQTLGQGPEFLTYFQNEAQLEKSRLLSDRFSAERPKGSFSTLEIQRTEQGDSAMYLCASSTWVDEQYFGPGTRLTVT.

This clonotype was picked up a small number of times. Here the CDR3 DNA reads TGTGCCAGCAGCCAAGTTGTCGGACAGGGAGGGACCCAGTACTTC. This sequence encodes CASSQVVGQGGTQYF. V and J are TRBV14 and TRBJ2-5, with TRBD1 matching over 8 bases. The V segment lost 1 base and the J segment 7 bases; nucleotides outside the gene matches: 8. The CDR3 sequence is 15 residues long. Germline CDR1 and CDR2: SGHDN and FVKESK.